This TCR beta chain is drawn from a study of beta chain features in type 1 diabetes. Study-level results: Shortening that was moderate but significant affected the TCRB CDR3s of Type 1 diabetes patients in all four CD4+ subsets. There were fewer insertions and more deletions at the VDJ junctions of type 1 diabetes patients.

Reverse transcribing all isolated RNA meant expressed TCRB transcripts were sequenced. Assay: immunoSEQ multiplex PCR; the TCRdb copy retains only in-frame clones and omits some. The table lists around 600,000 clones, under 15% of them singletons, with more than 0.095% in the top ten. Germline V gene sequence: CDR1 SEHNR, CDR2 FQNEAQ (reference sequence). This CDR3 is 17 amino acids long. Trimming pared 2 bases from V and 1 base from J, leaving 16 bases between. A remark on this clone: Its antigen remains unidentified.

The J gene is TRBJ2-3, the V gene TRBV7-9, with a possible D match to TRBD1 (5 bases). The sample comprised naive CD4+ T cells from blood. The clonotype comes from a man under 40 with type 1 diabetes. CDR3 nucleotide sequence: TGTGCCAGCAGCTTATGGATGCAGGGTCGGGGCACAGATACGCAGTATTTT. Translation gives CASSLWMQGRGTDTQYF.